This entry features one T cell receptor beta chain sequence. Its specificity is not known. The data are from a study of CD8+ T cells in alopecia areata. Across the study: At a dose of 5 to 10 mg twice daily, oral tofacitinib was given to treated patients. Tofacitinib administration persisted for 6 to 18 months, succeeded by 6 months off drug. Whole-study results and caveats: Affected lesional scalp, above all in alopecia totalis/universalis, was more clonal than normal scalp. Mice showed TCR sharing more clearly than patients did, possibly owing to HLA.

Peripheral blood samples and lesional scalp punch biopsies were obtained from alopecia areata patients. Trimming took 3 bases from V and 2 from J; bases not matched to a gene: 10. This CDR3 region has 17 residues. The germline V gene encodes CDR1 LNHDA and CDR2 SQIVND (reference sequence). RNA extraction and reverse transcription yielded cDNA as sequencing template. The data were produced by immunoSEQ multiplex PCR, yet TCRdb's version contains in-frame clones alone and is incomplete. The sample lists about 14,000 clones; approximately 50% were seen once. This clonotype was obtained from a human donor with alopecia areata. The rearrangement uses TRBV19 and TRBJ1-5; 7 positions agree with TRBD1. The sequenced sample was skin, obtained at week 0. Here the CDR3 reads CASSMGTVPRGNQPQHF. Here the CDR3 DNA reads TGTGCCAGTAGTATGGGGACAGTGCCGCGGGGCAATCAGCCCCAGCATTTT.